A single TCR beta chain is shown here with its context. What it recognizes is unknown. Profiled with immunoSEQ multiplex PCR; TCRdb holds only in-frame clones, not every one. The sample lists about 480,000 clones, about three quarters occurring once. CDR3 size: 13 residues. Per germline, CDR1 MNHEY and CDR2 SMNVEV (reference sequence). Between the trimmed V and J ends, which lost 5 bases and 7 bases, there was a span of 11 bases. All donors qualified as healthy HIV-negative adults and had experienced no recent acute infections or vaccinations. The unsorted samples took approximately 98 million PBMCs to get genomic DNA. This sample stems from a study of shared clonotypes between healthy human individuals. Notes on the study in general: Represented diversity (both genetic and exposure-history) was limited by the small number of donors.

Sequenced: PBMCs. J is TRBJ2-2 and V is TRBV27, with D uncertain. This clonotype originated in a woman between 35 and 50 years old in good health. Some clones in this sample may be carry-over from other donors' samples. CDR3 residues: CASSQLLIGELFF. The CDR3 bases are TGTGCCAGCAGTCAACTCTTAATCGGGGAGCTGTTTTTT.